This T cell receptor beta chain was found in a study of T cells in Graves' hyperthyroidism and ophthalmopathy. TCR beta CDR3 regions were amplified from RNA. TCR CDR3 regions were first amplified by RT-PCR with HTBI primers. MiXCR, run by TCRdb on the multiplex PCR reads, gives a single entry per CDR3 protein. The data contain hundreds of thousands of distinct CDR3 sequences, 16% of them singletons. This clonotype was picked up a small number of times. The receptor was isolated from a woman in her late teens or twenties with Graves' hyperthyroidism. Sequencing used blood.

Here the CDR3 DNA reads TGCAGCGTTGAAGATCCGAGCGGGCGCTCCTACGAGCAGTACTTC. Protein: CSVEDPSGRSYEQYF. The gene calls are TRBV29-1 and TRBJ2-7; D might be TRBD2 (6 bases). Per the germline V gene, CDR1 is SQVTM and CDR2 is ANQGSEA. Trimming left V 0 bases short and J 0 bases short, with 12 bases between. The CDR3 contains 15 residues.